This entry describes one T cell receptor beta chain. Its antigen remains unidentified. The record originates from a study of OX40 agonist ivuxolimab in advanced cancers. This table comes from immunoSEQ multiplex PCR, and its TCRdb copy is limited to in-frame clones, with some not included. In the table there are 73,000 or so clones, approximately 79% of which are singletons. CDR3 size: 14 residues. In germline, CDR1 is SGHTS, CDR2 YDEGEE. J lost 3 bases, V lost 4 bases, and 6 bases had no gene match. Study observations and caveats: Among some nonresponders, normalized T-cell clonal expansion was also low. Partial responders treated at 0.1-3.0 mg/kg exhibited clonal expansion among the lowest measured.

This clonotype was sampled from an adult with an advanced solid tumor such as melanoma, head and neck, liver or kidney cancer. Sequencing used CD4+ or CD8+ T cells sorted from blood, obtained in a trial of the OX40 agonist ivuxolimab. This rearrangement joins TRBV5-8 to TRBJ1-2, with TRBD1 identical over 7 bases. DNA of the CDR3: TGTGCCAGCAGCCTCACCGGGACAGACTATGGCTACACCTTC. Protein sequence: CASSLTGTDYGYTF.